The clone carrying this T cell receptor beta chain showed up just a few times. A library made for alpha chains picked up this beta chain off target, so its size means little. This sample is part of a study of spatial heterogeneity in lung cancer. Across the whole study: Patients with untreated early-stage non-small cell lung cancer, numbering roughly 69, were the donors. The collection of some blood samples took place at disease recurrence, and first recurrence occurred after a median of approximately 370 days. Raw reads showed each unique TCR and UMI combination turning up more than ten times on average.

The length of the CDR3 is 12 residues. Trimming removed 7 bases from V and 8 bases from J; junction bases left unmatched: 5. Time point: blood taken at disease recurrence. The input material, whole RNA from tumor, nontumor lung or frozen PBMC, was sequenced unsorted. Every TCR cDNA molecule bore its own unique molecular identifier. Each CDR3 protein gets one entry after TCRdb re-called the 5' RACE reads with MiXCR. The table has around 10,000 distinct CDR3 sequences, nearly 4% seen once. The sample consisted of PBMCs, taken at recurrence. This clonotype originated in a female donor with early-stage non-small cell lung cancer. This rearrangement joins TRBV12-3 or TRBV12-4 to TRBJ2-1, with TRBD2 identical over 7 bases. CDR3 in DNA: TGTGCCAGCACCAGGGAGGGCTATGAGCAGTTCTTC. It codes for CASTREGYEQFF.